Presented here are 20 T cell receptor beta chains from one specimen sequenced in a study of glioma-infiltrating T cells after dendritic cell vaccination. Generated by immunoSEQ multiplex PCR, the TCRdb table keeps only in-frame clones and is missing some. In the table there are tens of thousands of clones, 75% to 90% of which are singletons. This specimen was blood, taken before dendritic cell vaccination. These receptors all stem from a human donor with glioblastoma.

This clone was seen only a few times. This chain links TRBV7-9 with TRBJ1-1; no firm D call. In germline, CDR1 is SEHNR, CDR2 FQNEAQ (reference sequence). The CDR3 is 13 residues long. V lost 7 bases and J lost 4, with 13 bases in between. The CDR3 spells CASTDTLATEAFF. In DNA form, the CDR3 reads TGTGCCAGCACCGACACCCTAGCCACTGAAGCTTTCTTT. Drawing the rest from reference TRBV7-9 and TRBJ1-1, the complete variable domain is DTGVSQNPRHKITKRGQNVTFRCDPISEHNRLYWYRQTLGQGPEFLTYFQNEAQLEKSRLLSDRFSAERPKGSFSTLEIQRTEQGDSAMYLCASTDTLATEAFFGQGTRLTVV.

CDR3: CASNILDRVFDGFF. In DNA form, the CDR3 reads TGTGCCAGTAATATTTTGGACAGGGTTTTTGATGGTTTCTTT. V and J are TRBV19 and TRBJ1-1; TRBD1 aligns across 8 bases. Germline V gene data show CDR1 as LNHDA and CDR2 as SQIVND (reference sequence). The trim removed 7 bases at V and 13 bases at J, leaving 17 bases unmatched. The CDR3 extends over 14 amino acids.

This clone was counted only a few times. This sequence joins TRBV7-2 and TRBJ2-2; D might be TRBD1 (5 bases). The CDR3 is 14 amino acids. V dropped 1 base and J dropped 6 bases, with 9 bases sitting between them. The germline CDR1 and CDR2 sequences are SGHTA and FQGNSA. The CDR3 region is CASSLDWGAGELFF. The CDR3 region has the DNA TGTGCCAGCAGCTTAGATTGGGGCGCCGGGGAGCTGTTTTTT.

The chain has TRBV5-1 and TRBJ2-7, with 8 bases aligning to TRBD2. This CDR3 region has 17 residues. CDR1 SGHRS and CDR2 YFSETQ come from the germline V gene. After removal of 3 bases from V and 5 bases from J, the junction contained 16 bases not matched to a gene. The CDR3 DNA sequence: TGCGCCAGCAGCTCCCTCCGAAGCGGGGGAGCCCCCCACGAGCAGTACTTC. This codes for CASSSLRSGGAPHEQYF.

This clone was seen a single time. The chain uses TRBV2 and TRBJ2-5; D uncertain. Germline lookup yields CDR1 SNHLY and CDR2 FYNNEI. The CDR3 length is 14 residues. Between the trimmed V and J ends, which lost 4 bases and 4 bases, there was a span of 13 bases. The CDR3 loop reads CASSGSDLGETQYF. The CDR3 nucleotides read TGTGCCAGCAGTGGATCTGACTTAGGAGAGACCCAGTACTTC.

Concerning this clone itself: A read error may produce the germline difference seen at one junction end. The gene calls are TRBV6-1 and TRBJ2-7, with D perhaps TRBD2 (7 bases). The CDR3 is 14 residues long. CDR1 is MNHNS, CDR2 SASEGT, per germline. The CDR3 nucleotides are TGTGCCAGCTTGGAGGGGGGGCTTTCCTACGAGCAGCACTTC. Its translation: CASLEGGLSYEQHF.

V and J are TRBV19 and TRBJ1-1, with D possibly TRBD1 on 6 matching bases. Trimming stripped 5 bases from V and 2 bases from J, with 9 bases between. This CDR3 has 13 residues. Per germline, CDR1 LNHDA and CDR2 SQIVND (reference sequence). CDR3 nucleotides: TGTGCCAGTAGTCACAGGGCCAACACTGAAGCTTTCTTT. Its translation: CASSHRANTEAFF.

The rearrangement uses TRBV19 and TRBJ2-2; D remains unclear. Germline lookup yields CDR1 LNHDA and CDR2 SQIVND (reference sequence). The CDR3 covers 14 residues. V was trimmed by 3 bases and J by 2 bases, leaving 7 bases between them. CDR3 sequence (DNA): TGTGCCAGTAGTATGGGCAGAAACACCGGGGAGCTGTTTTTT. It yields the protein CASSMGRNTGELFF.

The DNA for the CDR3 is TGTGCCAGCAGCTTTCCTCCCGGGACTAGACGGCTCGACGAGCAGTACTTC. As protein: CASSFPPGTRRLDEQYF. The V and J genes are TRBV7-8 and TRBJ2-7; 8 bases align to TRBD2. CDR1 is SGHVS and CDR2 is FQNEAQ in the germline V gene. The CDR3 has 17 amino acids. V lost 3 bases and J lost 5; bases outside the gene matches: 15.

The CDR3 protein is CASSPGQDSSPLHF. The CDR3, as DNA: TGTGCCAGCAGCCCGGGACAGGACAGTTCACCCCTCCACTTT. The V call is TRBV7-2, the J call TRBJ1-6; 8 nucleotides align to TRBD1. The V and J ends lost 5 bases and 9 bases, in that order; junction bases with no gene match: 6. The germline V gene encodes CDR1 SGHTA and CDR2 FQGNSA. The CDR3 runs 14 residues.

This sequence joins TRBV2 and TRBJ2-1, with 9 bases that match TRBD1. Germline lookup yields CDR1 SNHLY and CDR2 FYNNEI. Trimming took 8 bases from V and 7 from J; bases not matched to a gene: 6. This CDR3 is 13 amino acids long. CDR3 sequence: CASCRDRDNEQFF. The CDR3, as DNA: TGTGCCAGCTGCAGGGACAGGGATAATGAGCAGTTCTTC.

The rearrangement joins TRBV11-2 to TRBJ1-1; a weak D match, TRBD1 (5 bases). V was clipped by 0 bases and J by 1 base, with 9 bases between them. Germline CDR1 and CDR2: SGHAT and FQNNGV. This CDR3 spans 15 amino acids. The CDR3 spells CASSLDRTPNTEAFF. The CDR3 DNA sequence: TGTGCCAGCAGCTTAGACAGGACACCGAACACTGAAGCTTTCTTT.

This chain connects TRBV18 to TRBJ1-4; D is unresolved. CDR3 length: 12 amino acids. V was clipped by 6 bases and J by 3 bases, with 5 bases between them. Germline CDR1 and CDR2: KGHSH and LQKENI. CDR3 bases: TGTGCCAGCTCTGGCTCTAATGAAAAACTGTTTTTT. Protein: CASSGSNEKLFF.

The CDR3 coding sequence is TGTGCCAGCAGCCCGCGGGGGCGGACAGATACGCAGTATTTT. Translated: CASSPRGRTDTQYF. The rearrangement links TRBV7-2 to TRBJ2-3; D may be TRBD2 (7 bases). Between the trimmed V and J ends, which lost 5 bases and 3 bases, there was a span of 12 bases. This CDR3 has 14 amino acids. Germline V gene lookup returns CDR1 SGHTA and CDR2 FQGNSA.

The CDR3 reads CASISPAGFPYEQYF. The CDR3 bases are TGTGCCAGCATTTCCCCAGCAGGGTTCCCCTACGAGCAGTACTTC. V and J are TRBV28 and TRBJ2-7, with D maybe TRBD1 (5 bases). The V end lost 7 bases, the J end lost 2 bases, and 18 bases lay between the germline ends. The CDR3 is 15 residues long. CDR1 is MDHEN and CDR2 is SYDVKM in the germline V gene. Together with reference TRBV28 and TRBJ2-7, the CDR3 gives the full variable domain: DVKVTQSSRYLVKRTGEKVFLECVQDMDHENMFWYRQDPGLGLRLIYFSYDVKMKEKGDIPEGYSVSREKKERFSLILESASTNQTSMYLCASISPAGFPYEQYFGPGTRLTVT.

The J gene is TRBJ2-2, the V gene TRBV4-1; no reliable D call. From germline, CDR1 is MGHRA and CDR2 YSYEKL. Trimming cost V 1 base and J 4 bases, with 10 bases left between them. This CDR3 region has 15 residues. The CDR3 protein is CASSQAGRTTGELFF. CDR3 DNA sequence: TGCGCCAGCAGCCAAGCAGGCAGAACCACCGGGGAGCTGTTTTTT.

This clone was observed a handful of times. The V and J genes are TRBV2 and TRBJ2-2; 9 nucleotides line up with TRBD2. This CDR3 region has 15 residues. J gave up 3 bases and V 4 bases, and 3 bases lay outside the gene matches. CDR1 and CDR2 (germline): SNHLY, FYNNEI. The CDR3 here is CASSGRGGDTGELFF. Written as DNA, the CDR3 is TGTGCCAGCAGTGGGCGGGGGGGCGACACCGGGGAGCTGTTTTTT.

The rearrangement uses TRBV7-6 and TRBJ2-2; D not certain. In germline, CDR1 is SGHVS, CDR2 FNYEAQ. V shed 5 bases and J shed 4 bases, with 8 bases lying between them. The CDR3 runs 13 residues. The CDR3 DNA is TGTGCCAGCAGCCCCCACAGCACCGGGGAGCTGTTTTTT. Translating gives CASSPHSTGELFF. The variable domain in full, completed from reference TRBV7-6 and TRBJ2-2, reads GAGVSQSPRYKVTKRGQDVALRCDPISGHVSLYWYRQALGQGPEFLTYFNYEAQQDKSGLPNDRFSAERPEGSISTLTIQRTEQRDSAMYRCASSPHSTGELFFGEGSRLTVL.

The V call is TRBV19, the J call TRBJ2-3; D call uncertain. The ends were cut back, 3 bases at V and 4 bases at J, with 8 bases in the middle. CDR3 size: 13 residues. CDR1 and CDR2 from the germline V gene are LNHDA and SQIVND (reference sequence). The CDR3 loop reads CASSMVRSDTQYF. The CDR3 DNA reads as TGTGCCAGTAGTATGGTGAGGTCAGATACGCAGTATTTT.

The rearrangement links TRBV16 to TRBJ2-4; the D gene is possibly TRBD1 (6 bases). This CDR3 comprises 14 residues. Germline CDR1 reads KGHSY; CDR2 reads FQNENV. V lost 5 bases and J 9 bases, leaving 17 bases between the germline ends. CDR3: CASSTQGAFLIQYF. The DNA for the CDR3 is TGTGCCAGCAGCACACAGGGAGCCTTCCTCATTCAGTACTTC.